Below, 12 T cell receptor beta chains from the same sample are listed, as sequenced in a study of blood T cell repertoires in COVID-19. Measured with immunoSEQ multiplex PCR; TCRdb has only the in-frame clones, and not every one. Among 100,000 to 150,000 clones listed, 75% to 85% were seen once. The sample comprised peripheral blood. These TCRs come from a man between 40 and 49 years old with active or convalescent COVID-19.

This chain connects TRBV28 to TRBJ1-5, with D hard to call. Trimming removed 3 bases at V and 4 bases at J, with 7 bases between. The CDR3 spans 13 residues. Germline V lookup: CDR1 MDHEN, CDR2 SYDVKM. The DNA of the CDR3 is TGTGCCAGCAGTTTGGCAGGAAATCAGCCCCAGCATTTT. Translated: CASSLAGNQPQHF.

The chain employs TRBV9 and TRBJ2-1, with 11 bases identical to TRBD2. CDR3 length: 16 residues. V lost 0 bases, J lost 9 bases, and 8 bases stayed unmatched. CDR1 and CDR2 (germline): SGDLS, YYNGEE. CDR3 sequence reads: CASSVVSGTSGGEQFF. The CDR3 DNA follows: TGTGCCAGCAGCGTAGTAAGCGGAACTAGCGGGGGTGAGCAGTTCTTC. Together with reference TRBV9 and TRBJ2-1, the CDR3 gives the full variable domain: DSGVTQTPKHLITATGQRVTLRCSPRSGDLSVYWYQQSLDQGLQFLIQYYNGEERAKGNILERFSAQQFPDLHSELNLSSLELGDSALYFCASSVVSGTSGGEQFFGPGTRLTVL.

The chain couples TRBV9 to TRBJ1-6; 7 nucleotides line up with TRBD1. The CDR3 is 15 amino acids. CDR1 is SGDLS, CDR2 YYNGEE, per germline. The V gene end was trimmed by 0 bases and the J gene end by 6 bases; junction bases not matched to a gene: 3. The CDR3 region is CASSVGGQANSPLHF. The CDR3 DNA follows: TGTGCCAGCAGCGTAGGCGGACAGGCTAATTCACCCCTCCACTTT.

This chain uses TRBV2 with TRBJ1-2, with 8 bases lining up with TRBD1. The CDR3 loop spans 13 amino acids. V trimming: 8 bases; J trimming: 8 bases; junction bases outside the gene matches: 10. Germline V CDR1 and CDR2: SNHLY, FYNNEI. Written as DNA, the CDR3 is TGTGCCAGCGTTCAGGGGGCGACGCGGGGCTACACCTTC. Its protein product is CASVQGATRGYTF.

The rearrangement links TRBV11-2 to TRBJ2-7; D is unresolved. The V end was cut by 2 bases, the J end by 4 bases, with 12 bases between. The CDR3 has 14 residues. The germline gives CDR1 SGHAT, CDR2 FQNNGV. The CDR3 DNA sequence: TGTGCCAGCAGCTTATATGCGGATTATTACGAGCAGTACTTC. It codes for CASSLYADYYEQYF.

The count of this clone is one. V and J are TRBV2 and TRBJ2-5, with 8 bases lining up with TRBD2. This CDR3 is 14 amino acids long. The ends lost 6 bases at V and 5 bases at J; junction bases unmatched: 8. The germline V gene has CDR1 SNHLY and CDR2 FYNNEI. The CDR3 DNA reads as TGTGCCAGCAGGAAGCGGGAGTCCACGGAGACCCAGTACTTC. This translates into CASRKRESTETQYF.

This chain links TRBV5-1 with TRBJ2-2; TRBD1 aligns across 7 bases. V was clipped by 4 bases and J by 5 bases; unmatched bases: 2. CDR3 length equals 13 residues. Germline values: CDR1 SGHRS, CDR2 YFSETQ. Here the CDR3 DNA reads TGCGCCAGCAGCCCGACAGGGACCGGGGAGCTGTTTTTT. This sequence encodes CASSPTGTGELFF. The full variable domain, in which reference TRBV5-1 and TRBJ2-2 provide the parts outside the CDR3, is KAGVTQTPRYLIKTRGQQVTLSCSPISGHRSVSWYQQTPGQGLQFLFEYFSETQRNKGNFPGRFSGRQFSNSRSEMNVSTLELGDSALYLCASSPTGTGELFFGEGSRLTVL.

The genes are TRBV7-9 and TRBJ1-3; D is ambiguous. Germline loops: CDR1 SEHNR, CDR2 FQNEAQ (reference sequence). V lost 5 bases and J 4 bases, leaving 21 bases between the germline ends. The CDR3 is 17 residues long. The CDR3 spells CASSRFPLLSSGNTIYF. DNA of the CDR3: TGTGCCAGCAGCCGTTTCCCTTTGCTTAGCTCGGGAAACACCATATATTTT.

This chain joins TRBV9 and TRBJ2-7, with TRBD2 matching 8 bases. Germline CDR1 is SGDLS and CDR2 is YYNGEE. The CDR3 is 15 amino acids. The J segment lost 7 bases and the V segment lost 5 bases, leaving 14 bases of the junction unmatched. CDR3 DNA: TGTGCCAGCAGTTCCGTACCGGGAGGGCCGGGTGAGCAGTACTTC. As protein: CASSSVPGGPGEQYF.

CDR3 protein: CASSLAAGEKLFF. In DNA, the CDR3 is TGTGCCAGCAGCTTAGCAGCAGGGGAAAAACTGTTTTTT. The chain has TRBV7-9 and TRBJ1-4; D is possibly TRBD1 (5 bases). CDR3 size: 13 residues. V dropped 0 bases and J dropped 8 bases, with 7 bases sitting between them. Germline V CDR1 and CDR2: SEHNR, FQNEAQ (reference sequence).

This sequence joins TRBV10-3 and TRBJ1-5; D is ambiguous. Germline V gives CDR1 ENHRY, CDR2 SYGVKD. The CDR3 consists of 15 residues. V lost 1 base, J lost 0 bases, and 7 bases lay in between. The CDR3 DNA is TGTGCCATCAGTGAGTTCCCCTATAGCAATCAGCCCCAGCATTTT. This gives the protein CAISEFPYSNQPQHF.

V gene TRBV24-1 combines with J gene TRBJ1-2; D is perhaps TRBD1 (6 bases). This CDR3 has 14 amino acids. Trimming removed 4 bases at V and 4 bases at J, with 12 bases between. Germline V gives CDR1 KGHDR, CDR2 SFDVKD. The CDR3 protein is CATSDPDRSYGYTF. The CDR3 DNA is TGTGCCACCAGTGACCCCGACAGGAGCTATGGCTACACCTTC.